These 25 T cell receptor beta chains originate from one sample sequenced in a study of read filtering for tumor transcriptome and immune sequencing. Molecular barcoded adaptors covering alpha/delta and beta/gamma chains were used on approximately 400 ng RNA. TCRdb recomputed calls from the reads with MiXCR, one row per CDR3 protein. The sample has 100,000 to 150,000 distinct CDR3 sequences; less than 15% are singletons. The specimen sequenced was a population of CD138-negative cells sorted from bone marrow. All receptors derive from a donor at least 40 years old with multiple myeloma.

This clonotype was found a few times. A read error may be the cause here, since a much bigger clone is one base away. The conserved final phenylalanine or tryptophan is absent from the CDR3, which likely points to a read error. The chain carries TRBV9 and TRBJ1-1; 7 bases align to TRBD1. V shed 3 bases, J shed 4 bases, and the junction held 9 bases outside the gene matches. Germline loops: CDR1 SGDLS, CDR2 YYNGEE. The CDR3 loop spans 15 amino acids. CDR3 residues: CASSARQGMSTEAFL. CDR3 in DNA: TGTGCCAGCAGCGCCCGACAGGGAATGAGCACTGAAGCTTTCCTT.

Turning to this clonotype: A much larger clone sits a single nucleotide away, making a read error possible. It is likely a read error, because the conserved phenylalanine at the end of the CDR3 is missing. This chain uses TRBV5-3 with TRBJ1-1, with D uncertain. TRBV5-3 is recorded as an ORF, its role being uncertain. Trimming took off 3 bases at V and 7 bases at J, with 16 bases between the two ends. This CDR3 is built from 14 residues. This chain's CDR3 is CARSSPCGMGEAFS. CDR3 sequence (DNA): TGTGCCAGAAGCTCCCCGTGCGGCATGGGTGAAGCTTTCTCT.

This clonotype was observed at least ten times. V usage is TRBV20-1 and J usage is TRBJ1-5; unclear D gene. V gave up 3 bases and J gave up 5 bases, with 11 bases separating them. CDR1 is DFQATT, CDR2 SNEGSKA, per germline (reference sequence). This CDR3 spans 13 amino acids. CDR3 DNA sequence: TGCAGTGCTAGGAGAGGTAGGGATCAGCCCCAGCATTTT. It encodes CSARRGRDQPQHF.

This clonotype was observed at least ten times. The chain has TRBV5-1 and TRBJ2-2; tentatively, D is TRBD2 (5 bases). There are 15 residues in the CDR3. V was pared by 1 base and J by 1 base, with 8 bases between. The germline V gene encodes CDR1 SGHRS and CDR2 YFSETQ. The CDR3 is CASSLWGENTGELFF. The CDR3 nucleotides read TGCGCCAGCAGCTTGTGGGGAGAGAACACCGGGGAGCTGTTTTTT.

Many counts were recorded for this clonotype. The chain employs TRBV7-3 and TRBJ2-3; possibly TRBD2 for D (5 bases). The CDR3 totals 15 residues. Trimming took off 3 bases at V and 3 bases at J, with 13 bases between the two ends. Germline V CDR1 and CDR2: SGHTA, FQGTGA. The CDR3 here is CASSFRGQLTDTQYF. The DNA of the CDR3 is TGTGCCAGCAGCTTTAGAGGGCAGTTAACAGATACGCAGTATTTT.

At least ten counts were recorded for this clonotype. This chain uses TRBV6-5 with TRBJ2-7; D is undetermined. Trimming took off 8 bases at V and 6 bases at J, with 17 bases between the two ends. Germline CDR1 reads MNHEY; CDR2 reads SVGAGI. The CDR3 consists of 13 residues. The DNA of the CDR3 is TGTGCCAGCCGAGTTGGGCGGTTTAGCGAGCAGTACTTC. This encodes CASRVGRFSEQYF.

This clonotype appeared many times. The J gene is TRBJ2-6, the V gene TRBV6-6; 9 bases match TRBD1. V gave up 6 bases and J gave up 0 bases; unmatched junction bases: 6. The CDR3 spans 17 residues. Germline V gene sequence: CDR1 MNHNY, CDR2 SVGAGI (reference sequence). The CDR3 region has the DNA TGTGCCAGCAGACAGGGGGCGATTTACTCTGGGGCCAACGTCCTGACTTTC. It translates to CASRQGAIYSGANVLTF.

A word on this clonotype: Given a much more abundant clone one base away, this may be a read error. The rearrangement joins TRBV3-1 to TRBJ2-3; no firm D call. The CDR3 sequence is 11 residues long. Germline assignment: CDR1 LGHDT and CDR2 YNNKEL (reference sequence). CDR3 residues: CASLDVDTLYF. CDR3 in DNA: TGTGCCAGTCTCGACGTGGATACGCTGTATTTT.

This clonotype was seen a handful of times. The chain employs TRBV7-8 and TRBJ1-5; D possibly corresponds to TRBD1 (5 bases). Germline lookup yields CDR1 SGHVS and CDR2 FQNEAQ. The CDR3 runs 14 residues. The V and J ends lost 6 bases and 1 base respectively, with 10 bases between them. CDR3 sequence: CASRGPGSNQPQHF. Written as DNA, the CDR3 is TGTGCCAGCAGGGGACCCGGGAGCAATCAGCCCCAGCATTTT.

This chain uses TRBV9 with TRBJ2-3, with TRBD2 matching over 8 bases. V lost 4 bases and J lost 4; bases outside the gene matches: 5. This CDR3 comprises 14 residues. Germline V CDR1 and CDR2: SGDLS, YYNGEE. The CDR3 nucleotides are TGTGCCAGCAGCCTCGGACTAGCTTCAGATACGCAGTATTTT. Translating it yields CASSLGLASDTQYF.

This clonotype was picked up many times. This sequence joins TRBV6-6 and TRBJ2-1; no clear D. This CDR3 region has 16 residues. Between the trimmed V and J ends, which lost 3 bases and 2 bases, there was a span of 14 bases. Looked up from germline, CDR1 is MNHNY and CDR2 is SVGAGI (reference sequence). In nucleotides, the CDR3 is TGTGCCAGCAGTTATTTGATAGCAGAAACCTACAATGAGCAGTTCTTC. This gives the protein CASSYLIAETYNEQFF.

This clonotype was detected only a few times. The chain carries TRBV6-6 and TRBJ2-1, with D maybe TRBD2 (6 bases). CDR1 MNHNY and CDR2 SVGAGI come from the germline V gene (reference sequence). CDR3 length equals 16 residues. V was cut by 2 bases and J by 6 bases, with 17 bases left in between. The CDR3 spells CASSYRDLGVPNEQFF. For the CDR3, the DNA is TGTGCCAGCAGTTACCGGGACTTAGGAGTCCCCAATGAGCAGTTCTTC.

On this clonotype itself: Possible read error: a much larger clone is one base away. This rearrangement joins TRBV28 to TRBJ1-1; 7 bases fit TRBD1. Germline V gives CDR1 MDHEN, CDR2 SYDVKM. The CDR3 contains 17 residues. The CDR3 sequence is CATLLSGLQGMFTGAFF. The CDR3 DNA is TGTGCCACCCTCCTCTCCGGGCTACAGGGGATGTTCACTGGAGCTTTCTTT.

About this clonotype itself: A much larger clone lies a single base off, so this may be a read error. The V call is TRBV11-1, the J call TRBJ1-1; D is perhaps TRBD1 (5 bases). Germline lookup yields CDR1 SGHAT and CDR2 FQDESV (reference sequence). The CDR3 is made up of 14 amino acids. CDR3 amino acids: CASSSLRGGTEASF. CDR3 coding DNA: TGTGCCAGCAGCTCTCTCCGGGGCGGCACTGAAGCTTCCTTT.

A few counts support this clonotype. With only one base between it and a far larger clone, this is likely a read error. V usage is TRBV7-2 and J usage is TRBJ2-4; 7 bases fit TRBD1. This CDR3 region has 15 residues. Germline V CDR1 and CDR2: SGHTA, FQGNSA. CDR3 sequence reads: CASSLARGPLNIRYF. DNA of the CDR3: TGTGCCAGCAGCTTAGCTAGGGGGCCTTTGAACATTCGGTACTTC. Based on the CDR3 plus reference TRBV7-2 and TRBJ2-4, the full variable domain is GAGVSQSPSNKVTEKGKDVELRCDPISGHTALYWYRQSLGQGLEFLIYFQGNSAPDKSGLPSDRFSAERTGGSVSTLTIQRTQQEDSAVYLCASSLARGPLNIRYFGAGTRLSVL.

This clonotype came up many times. V usage is TRBV20-1 and J usage is TRBJ2-5; 8 nucleotides align to TRBD2. The V and J ends lost 0 bases and 2 bases, in that order; junction bases with no gene match: 8. The CDR3 sequence is 16 residues long. Germline CDR1 is DFQATT and CDR2 is SNEGSKA (reference sequence). In DNA, the CDR3 is TGCAGTGCTAGAGATCAGCGGGGGCGCGGACAAGAGACCCAGTACTTC. As protein: CSARDQRGRGQETQYF.

This clonotype was observed many times. The V and J genes are TRBV7-9 and TRBJ2-1, with unresolved D. Germline V lookup: CDR1 SEHNR, CDR2 FQNEAQ (reference sequence). There are 15 residues in the CDR3. Trimming removed 3 bases from V and 4 bases from J, with 13 bases in between. CDR3 residues: CASSLASGQYNEQFF. CDR3 coding DNA: TGTGCCAGCAGCTTGGCATCGGGCCAATACAATGAGCAGTTCTTC.

This clonotype was found many times. The rearrangement links TRBV5-5 to TRBJ2-1; 13 nucleotides line up with TRBD2. The V and J ends lost 4 bases and 8 bases, in that order; junction bases with no gene match: 6. CDR1 SGHKS and CDR2 YYEKEE come from the germline V gene (reference sequence). The CDR3 contains 15 residues. The CDR3 reads CASSPGLAGVDEQFF. In nucleotides, the CDR3 is TGTGCCAGCAGCCCCGGACTAGCGGGAGTGGATGAGCAGTTCTTC.

In this sample, this clonotype turned up many times. The V gene is TRBV9, the J gene TRBJ2-1, with 13 bases lining up with TRBD2. The germline CDR1 and CDR2 sequences are SGDLS and YYNGEE. The CDR3 has 18 residues. Trimming took 4 bases from V and 3 from J; bases not matched to a gene: 10. In DNA form, the CDR3 reads TGTGCCAGCAGCCCTAGACTAGCGGGGGGAAGGAACTACAATGAGCAGTTCTTC. As protein: CASSPRLAGGRNYNEQFF. Full variable domain (rest looked up from reference TRBV9 and TRBJ2-1): DSGVTQTPKHLITATGQRVTLRCSPRSGDLSVYWYQQSLDQGLQFLIQYYNGEERAKGNILERFSAQQFPDLHSELNLSSLELGDSALYFCASSPRLAGGRNYNEQFFGPGTRLTVL.

At least ten counts were recorded for this clonotype. The chain couples TRBV29-1 to TRBJ2-2, with 10 positions matching TRBD2. V shed 7 bases and J 7 bases; nucleotides not matched to a gene: 12. CDR3 length equals 15 residues. Looked up from germline, CDR1 is SQVTM and CDR2 is ANQGSEA. The CDR3, as DNA: TGCAGCGCCAGCAGCGGGAGGGCCGGTGGCGGGGAGCTGTTTTTT. As protein: CSASSGRAGGGELFF.

This clonotype has at least ten counts. V is TRBV30 and J is TRBJ2-7; D call uncertain. The CDR3 covers 13 residues. V was cut by 0 bases and J by 3 bases, with 9 bases left in between. Germline CDR1 and CDR2: GTSNPN and SVGIG (reference sequence). In DNA form, the CDR3 reads TGTGCCTGGAGTGTTGGTACTGACTACGAGCAGTACTTC. This sequence encodes CAWSVGTDYEQYF.

In its sample, this clonotype was seen many times. The CDR3 sequence is CSARTSGSTGELFF. The CDR3 DNA sequence: TGCAGTGCTCGGACTAGCGGGAGCACCGGGGAGCTGTTTTTT. The chain carries TRBV20-1 and TRBJ2-2; 13 bases line up with TRBD2. CDR3 length: 14 amino acids. The V gene's germline CDR1 is DFQATT and CDR2 SNEGSKA (reference sequence). V gave up 5 bases and J gave up 4 bases; unmatched junction bases: 1.

This clonotype has ten or more counts. This sequence joins TRBV27 and TRBJ2-3, with 14 bases identical to TRBD2. V was pared by 8 bases and J by 0 bases, with 10 bases of the junction left unmatched. Germline CDR1 and CDR2: MNHEY and SMNVEV (reference sequence). The CDR3 has 18 residues. DNA for the CDR3: TGTGCCAGCTCGGGACTAGCGGGAGCCAGTGCTAGCACAGATACGCAGTATTTT. Translating gives CASSGLAGASASTDTQYF.

In regard to this clonotype: A much larger clone sits a single nucleotide away, making a read error possible. The chain recombines TRBV7-2 with TRBJ2-7; D is unclear. V was pared by 0 bases and J by 3 bases, with 12 bases between. CDR3 length: 15 residues. CDR1 is SGHTA, CDR2 FQGNSA, per germline. As DNA, the CDR3 is TGTGCCAGCAGCTTAGCCAGGACCATAGGCTACGAGCAGTACTTC. Protein: CASSLARTIGYEQYF.

Notes on this clonotype: A clone one base away is much larger, so this may be a read error. A read error is likely, as this CDR3 ends without the conserved phenylalanine or tryptophan. V and J are TRBV29-1 and TRBJ1-1; tentative D call: TRBD1 (5 bases). This CDR3 has 11 amino acids. With 6 bases removed from V and 6 bases from J, the gap between germline ends came to 11 bases. Germline V gene sequence: CDR1 SQVTM, CDR2 ANQGSEA. The CDR3 DNA reads as TGCAGCGTAGGACATTACGCTGAAGCTTTCTTA. It encodes CSVGHYAEAFL.